Below are 15 T cell receptor beta chains sequenced from a single sample in a study of beta chain features in type 1 diabetes. Study-wide findings and caveats: Patients with Type 1 diabetes showed moderately but significantly shorter TCRB CDR3s in all four CD4+ subsets.

Investigators reverse transcribed all isolated RNA, so they sequenced expressed TCRB transcripts. The repertoire was sequenced with immunoSEQ multiplex PCR; TCRdb's copy has only in-frame clones and lacks some. The table has 150,000 to 200,000 clones, 9% seen once; the top ten hold 0.65% to 0.9%. What these receptors recognize is not known. Specimen: central memory CD4+ T cells from blood. The receptors shown here come from a young woman with type 1 diabetes.

A few counts support this clone. The rearrangement joins TRBV7-3 to TRBJ2-1; D not resolved. This CDR3 has 13 amino acids. Trimming stripped 5 bases from V and 10 bases from J, with 15 bases between. From germline, CDR1 is SGHTA and CDR2 FQGTGA. As DNA, the CDR3 is TGTGCCAGCAGCCCGCCCCAGCGACCAGAGCAGTTCTTC. Residues: CASSPPQRPEQFF. The entire variable domain, with the rest obtained from reference TRBV7-3 and TRBJ2-1, is as follows: GAGVSQTPSNKVTEKGKYVELRCDPISGHTALYWYRQSLGQGPEFLIYFQGTGAADDSGLPNDRFFAVRPEGSVSTLKIQRTERGDSAVYLCASSPPQRPEQFFGPGTRLTVL.

The chain employs TRBV30 and TRBJ1-2, with unresolved D. V dropped 1 base and J dropped 1 base, with 22 bases sitting between them. The CDR3 covers 18 residues. The germline gives CDR1 GTSNPN, CDR2 SVGIG (reference sequence). CDR3 region: CAWSAHKTWFPLNYGYTF. DNA of the CDR3: TGTGCCTGGAGTGCCCACAAGACTTGGTTCCCCCTTAACTATGGCTACACCTTC.

This clone came up many times. Distinct nucleotide sequences in the sample also encode this CDR3. The gene calls are TRBV27 and TRBJ2-1; 8 nucleotides line up with TRBD1. After removal of 5 bases from V and 4 bases from J, the junction contained 10 bases not matched to a gene. CDR3 length equals 16 residues. Germline V gene lookup returns CDR1 MNHEY and CDR2 SMNVEV (reference sequence). CDR3 region: CASSTPRDRGYNEQFF. The CDR3 DNA reads as TGTGCCAGCAGTACACCCCGAGACAGGGGTTACAATGAGCAGTTCTTC.

This chain links TRBV12-5 with TRBJ1-2; D uncertain. Germline V CDR1 and CDR2: LGHNT, FRNRAP. CDR3 length equals 13 residues. V was clipped by 6 bases and J by 8 bases, with 16 bases between them. CDR3 region: CASGRDEVSGYTF. The DNA for the CDR3 is TGTGCTAGTGGACGAGACGAGGTTTCGGGCTACACCTTC.

This clone was seen more than once but under ten times. The rearrangement joins TRBV4-2 to TRBJ2-7, with 10 positions matching TRBD2. This CDR3 region has 16 residues. V gave up 0 bases and J gave up 3 bases; unmatched junction bases: 5. Germline V gene data show CDR1 as LGHNA and CDR2 as YNFKEQ. CDR3 amino acids: CASSQDLAGVGYEQYF. CDR3 nucleotides: TGTGCCAGCAGCCAAGACCTAGCGGGAGTGGGCTACGAGCAGTACTTC.

V is TRBV30 and J is TRBJ2-7; 7 nucleotides align to TRBD1. Germline V gives CDR1 GTSNPN, CDR2 SVGIG (reference sequence). With V trimmed by 5 bases and J by 2 bases, 6 bases remained unmatched. This CDR3 is built from 13 residues. The CDR3 loop is CAWGRDRTYEQYF. The CDR3 DNA sequence: TGTGCCTGGGGCCGGGACAGAACCTACGAGCAGTACTTC.

The chain uses TRBV4-1 and TRBJ2-7, with TRBD2 identical over 8 bases. This CDR3 is 13 amino acids long. V shed 5 bases, J shed 4 bases, and the junction held 4 bases outside the gene matches. Germline loops: CDR1 MGHRA, CDR2 YSYEKL. CDR3 sequence (DNA): TGCGCCAGCAGCATGGGGACTAGATACGAGCAGTACTTC. Amino acid sequence: CASSMGTRYEQYF.

In nucleotides, the CDR3 is TGTGCCATCAGTGAGTCGACGGGGAACACCGGGGAGCTGTTTTTT. It encodes CAISESTGNTGELFF. The chain joins TRBV10-3 to TRBJ2-2; no clear D. Trimming cost V 0 bases and J 1 base, with 6 bases left between them. The CDR3 runs to 15 residues. Germline lookup yields CDR1 ENHRY and CDR2 SYGVKD.

This clone showed up just a few times. This chain uses TRBV9 with TRBJ1-1; perhaps TRBD1 as D (5 bases). The CDR3 length is 14 residues. V was shortened by 0 bases and J by 1 base, with 7 bases between the two germline ends. Germline V gene sequence: CDR1 SGDLS, CDR2 YYNGEE. CDR3 coding DNA: TGTGCCAGCAGCGTAGAGGGGTCGAACACTGAAGCTTTCTTT. It codes for CASSVEGSNTEAFF.

This clone was counted between two and nine times. The chain employs TRBV19 and TRBJ2-1; 7 nucleotides match TRBD2. The CDR3 covers 12 residues. Per the germline V gene, CDR1 is LNHDA and CDR2 is SQIVND (reference sequence). Trimming at V came to 6 bases and at J to 8 bases, leaving 4 bases not matched to a gene. CDR3 nucleotide sequence: TGTGCCAGTAGGACTAGCTCCCATGAGCAGTTCTTC. Its translation: CASRTSSHEQFF.

The V and J genes are TRBV7-9 and TRBJ2-7; TRBD2 matches at 10 bases. The V gene's germline CDR1 is SEHNR and CDR2 FQNEAQ (reference sequence). The trim removed 5 bases at V and 6 bases at J, leaving 7 bases unmatched. This CDR3 is 14 amino acids long. For the CDR3, the DNA is TGTGCCAGCAGCGAGCTAGCGGGAGTGGGCGAGCAGTACTTC. Translated: CASSELAGVGEQYF.

The chain combines TRBV28 with TRBJ2-7; a possible D gene is TRBD2 (7 bases). Germline CDR1 reads MDHEN; CDR2 reads SYDVKM. This CDR3 has 12 residues. The V gene lost 3 bases and the J gene lost 6 bases, with 9 bases spanning the gap. The CDR3 protein is CASSFAGAEQYF. The CDR3, as DNA: TGTGCCAGCAGTTTCGCGGGGGCCGAGCAGTACTTC. The full variable domain, completed using reference TRBV28 and TRBJ2-7, is DVKVTQSSRYLVKRTGEKVFLECVQDMDHENMFWYRQDPGLGLRLIYFSYDVKMKEKGDIPEGYSVSREKKERFSLILESASTNQTSMYLCASSFAGAEQYFGPGTRLTVT.

This clone was counted between two and nine times. This chain links TRBV7-2 with TRBJ1-4, with TRBD1 matching 8 bases. The CDR3 loop spans 15 amino acids. Losses at the gene ends were 6 bases for V and 10 bases for J; bases not matched to a gene: 13. Germline V lookup: CDR1 SGHTA, CDR2 FQGNSA. CDR3 region: CASRFTSGGSGKLFF. The CDR3 nucleotides are TGTGCCAGCAGATTTACTTCAGGGGGCTCGGGAAAACTGTTTTTT.

This clone appeared a few times. J is TRBJ2-7 and V is TRBV11-3, with D perhaps matching TRBD1 (6 bases). Trimming took off 1 base at V and 2 bases at J, with 9 bases between the two ends. The CDR3 loop spans 14 amino acids. Germline values: CDR1 SGHNT, CDR2 YENEEA. Written as DNA, the CDR3 is TGTGCCAGCAGCTTAGGGAGACAGGCCTACGAGCAGTACTTC. Its translation is CASSLGRQAYEQYF.

In its sample, this clone was seen a few times. The chain joins TRBV19 to TRBJ2-3, with TRBD2 identical over 11 bases. Losses at the gene ends were 4 bases for V and 2 bases for J; bases not matched to a gene: 2. The CDR3 extends over 15 amino acids. Germline loops: CDR1 LNHDA, CDR2 SQIVND (reference sequence). CDR3 protein: CASSTGLAATDTQYF. The CDR3 DNA follows: TGTGCCAGTAGTACGGGACTAGCGGCCACAGATACGCAGTATTTT.